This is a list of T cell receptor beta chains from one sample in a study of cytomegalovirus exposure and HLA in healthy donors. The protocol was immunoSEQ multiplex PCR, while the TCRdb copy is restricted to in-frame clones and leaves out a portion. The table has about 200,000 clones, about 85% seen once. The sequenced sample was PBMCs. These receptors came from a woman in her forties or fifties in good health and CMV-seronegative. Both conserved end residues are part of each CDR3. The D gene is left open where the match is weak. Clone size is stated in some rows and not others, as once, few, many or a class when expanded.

TGTGCCACAAGAACCGGGAGACTTCAAAACACTGAAGCTTTCTTT | CATRTGRLQNTEAFF | TRBJ1-1 | NA | TRBV6-5 | 15 | NA
TGTGCCAGCGGCTGGGACATCAGCTCCTACAATGAGCAGTTCTTC | CASGWDISSYNEQFF | TRBJ2-1 | NA | TRBV27 | 15 | NA
TGCAGTGGGGACAGGGACAATGAGCAGTTCTTC | CSGDRDNEQFF | TRBJ2-1 | NA | TRBV20-1 | 11 | TRBD1
TGTGCCAGCAGCAAAGGGAACTTTGGACAGGGACCACGCTATGGCTACACCTTC | CASSKGNFGQGPRYGYTF | TRBJ1-2 | NA | TRBV21-1 | 18 | NA
TGTGCCAGCTCACGAACCCTTGCCGGGACAGGGAACACCGGGGAGCTGTTTTTT | CASSRTLAGTGNTGELFF | TRBJ2-2 | NA | TRBV18 | 18 | TRBD1
TGTGCTAGTGGATGGGGGCAGGGGAACACTGAAGCTTTCTTT | CASGWGQGNTEAFF | TRBJ1-1 | NA | TRBV12-5 | 14 | NA
TGTGCCATCAGTGTGGAGGATAACTATGGCTACACCTTC | CAISVEDNYGYTF | TRBJ1-2 | NA | TRBV10-3 | 13 | NA
TGTGCCAGCAGGGCCGAGTTAGCGAGCACAGATACGCAGTATTTT | CASRAELASTDTQYF | TRBJ2-3 | once | TRBV7-2 | 15 | NA
TGCAGCGTTGAATGGGGGACTACGGGCACCGGGGAGCTGTTTTTT | CSVEWGTTGTGELFF | TRBJ2-2 | NA | TRBV29-1 | 15 | TRBD2
TGTGCCAGCACAGGCAGGGGGAATGAAAAACTGTTTTTT | CASTGRGNEKLFF | TRBJ1-4 | few | TRBV2 | 13 | TRBD1
TGTGCCAGCAGTGTGACAGGGGGTAGCAATCAGCCCCAGCATTTT | CASSVTGGSNQPQHF | TRBJ1-5 | once | TRBV2 | 15 | TRBD1
TGTGCCAGCAGCCCAATAACGGGAGCACGCTACAATGAGCAGTTCTTC | CASSPITGARYNEQFF | TRBJ2-1 | NA | TRBV14 | 16 | NA
TGTGCCAGCAGTGGACAGGTCTCCTACGAGCAGTACTTC | CASSGQVSYEQYF | TRBJ2-7 | NA | TRBV5-8 | 13 | TRBD1
TGTGCCAGCAGCTGGGGACAGGGGGATGGCTACACCTTC | CASSWGQGDGYTF | TRBJ1-2 | NA | TRBV13 | 13 | TRBD1
TGTGCCAGCAGTTTCGGGACTAACTATGGCTACACCTTC | CASSFGTNYGYTF | TRBJ1-2 | NA | TRBV28 | 13 | NA
TGCAGCGTTGAAGAGGACTACTCCTACAATGAGCAGTTCTTC | CSVEEDYSYNEQFF | TRBJ2-1 | NA | TRBV29-1 | 14 | NA
TGTGCCAGCAGCCCGACAGAAACCCATGGCTACACCTTC | CASSPTETHGYTF | TRBJ1-2 | NA | TRBV2 | 13 | NA
TGTGCCAGCAGCTTTACACCCACCTACGAGCAGTACTTC | CASSFTPTYEQYF | TRBJ2-7 | NA | TRBV7-2 | 13 | NA
TGTGCCAGCAGTATACAGGGGTCTCGCAATCAGCCCCAGCATTTT | CASSIQGSRNQPQHF | TRBJ1-5 | NA | TRBV2 | 15 | TRBD1
TGTGCCAGCAGTCCCTACAGGAGGGGCACAGATACGCAGTATTTT | CASSPYRRGTDTQYF | TRBJ2-3 | NA | TRBV6-5 | 15 | NA
TGTGCCAGCAGCTTGGGACAGGATTATAACTATGGCTACACCTTC | CASSLGQDYNYGYTF | TRBJ1-2 | few | TRBV5-4 | 15 | NA
TGCGCCAGCAGCCGGGAGACAGGGGTGAGCTATGGCTACACCTTC | CASSRETGVSYGYTF | TRBJ1-2 | NA | TRBV5-1 | 15 | TRBD1
TGTGCCAGCAGACACAGGGAGAACACTGAAGCTTTCTTT | CASRHRENTEAFF | TRBJ1-1 | NA | TRBV6-5 | 13 | NA
TGTGCCAGCAGCTCCCGGGGTAGCAATCAGCCCCAGCATTTT | CASSSRGSNQPQHF | TRBJ1-5 | NA | TRBV7-2 | 14 | NA